This is a list of T cell receptor beta chains from one sample in a study of blood T cell repertoires in COVID-19. Here immunoSEQ multiplex PCR was the method, and the copy in TCRdb shows in-frame clones only, minus some. The sample includes fewer than 80,000 clones, 80% to 95% of them seen just once. The material sequenced was peripheral blood. The receptors here all came from a human donor in a cohort sampled during active COVID-19. CDR3s include the opening cysteine and the closing phenylalanine or tryptophan. The D gene is left open where the match is weak. Some rows have no size entry. The others give once, few or many, or a class for an expanded clone.

D | J | size | V | CDR3 | DNA
TRBD1 | TRBJ1-1 | - | TRBV7-2 | CASRLTGGPGNTEAFF | TGTGCCAGCAGGTTAACAGGGGGGCCGGGGAACACTGAAGCTTTCTTT
- | TRBJ1-3 | - | TRBV11-2 | CASSLGSVGNTIYF | TGTGCCAGCAGCTTAGGGTCGGTTGGAAACACCATATATTTT
- | TRBJ2-5 | - | TRBV6-2/TRBV6-3 | CASSYSGVEFTDF | TGTGCCAGCAGTTACTCGGGAGTGGAATTTACGGACTTC
- | TRBJ1-1 | - | TRBV30 | CASHPSPLGVNTEAFF | TGTGCCTCACACCCTTCTCCCCTAGGGGTTAACACTGAAGCTTTCTTT
- | TRBJ1-1 | - | TRBV6-1 | CASSEGGGFGAFF | TGTGCCAGCAGCGAAGGGGGGGGGTTCGGAGCTTTCTTT
- | TRBJ1-3 | - | TRBV12-3/TRBV12-4 | CASSRTVGNTIYF | TGTGCCAGCAGCCGGACAGTCGGAAACACCATATATTTT
- | TRBJ1-5 | - | TRBV9 | CASSVVGGGPQHF | TGTGCCAGCAGCGTAGTCGGTGGAGGTCCCCAGCATTTT
- | TRBJ2-7 | - | TRBV5-1 | CASSLVQGSYEQYF | TGCGCCAGCAGCTTGGTTCAGGGATCCTACGAGCAGTACTTC
TRBD1 | TRBJ1-5 | - | TRBV30 | CAWRVGDSTYQPQHF | TGTGCCTGGAGAGTTGGGGACAGCACATATCAGCCCCAGCATTTT
TRBD1 | TRBJ1-4 | - | TRBV4-3 | CASSPGQLNEKLFF | TGCGCCAGCAGCCCGGGACAGCTAAATGAAAAACTGTTTTTT
- | TRBJ1-2 | - | TRBV14 | CASSQEGQANYGYTF | TGTGCCAGCAGCCAAGAGGGCCAGGCCAACTATGGCTACACCTTC
TRBD1 | TRBJ1-4 | - | TRBV5-4 | CASSSTGTGSEKLFF | TGTGCCAGCAGCTCGACCGGGACAGGGTCTGAAAAACTGTTTTTT
TRBD2 | TRBJ2-1 | - | TRBV24-1 | CATSVSPGLATYNEQFF | TGTGCCACCAGTGTCTCTCCGGGACTAGCGACCTACAATGAGCAGTTCTTC
- | TRBJ1-2 | - | TRBV15 | CATSRDRVANYGYTF | TGTGCCACCAGCAGAGATCGGGTGGCGAACTATGGCTACACCTTC
TRBD1 | TRBJ2-7 | - | TRBV2 | CASSENRAGGYEQYF | TGTGCCAGCAGTGAAAACAGGGCAGGGGGCTACGAGCAGTACTTC
TRBD2 | TRBJ2-1 | - | TRBV9 | CASSPSGGARSYNEQFF | TGTGCCAGCAGCCCGTCCGGGGGGGCCCGTTCCTACAATGAGCAGTTCTTC
- | TRBJ2-1 | once | TRBV9 | CASSVGPDPEVEQFF | TGTGCCAGCAGCGTAGGCCCAGACCCCGAGGTTGAGCAGTTCTTC
TRBD1 | TRBJ1-4 | - | TRBV5-1 | CASSSTGGAGEKLFF | TGCGCCAGCAGCTCCACAGGGGGCGCGGGTGAAAAACTGTTTTTT
- | TRBJ1-3 | - | TRBV18 | CASSPPLAGHSGNTIYF | TGTGCCAGCTCACCACCTCTTGCAGGGCACTCTGGAAACACCATATATTTT
TRBD1 | TRBJ2-6 | - | TRBV5-8 | CASSRRTGGYSGANVLTF | TGTGCCAGCAGCCGCCGGACAGGTGGATACTCTGGGGCCAACGTCCTGACTTTC
- | TRBJ1-4 | - | TRBV4-1 | CASNFNFPTNEKLFF | TGCGCCAGCAACTTTAACTTCCCAACTAATGAAAAACTGTTTTTT
TRBD2 | TRBJ2-1 | - | TRBV19 | CASSRLAGGLDEQFF | TGTGCCAGTAGCCGACTAGCGGGGGGCCTCGATGAGCAGTTCTTC
- | TRBJ1-3 | - | TRBV12-3/TRBV12-4 | CAGSGNTGNTIYF | TGTGCCGGGTCGGGGAATACTGGAAACACCATATATTTT
TRBD1 | TRBJ2-5 | - | TRBV2 | CASSGQVKYF | TGTGCCAGCAGCGGACAGGTTAAGTACTTC
TRBD2 | TRBJ2-2 | once | TRBV10-3 | CASSPAGARSSNGELFF | TGTGCCAGCAGCCCAGCGGGGGCCCGGTCATCGAACGGGGAGCTGTTTTTT
TRBD2 | TRBJ2-2 | - | TRBV20-1 | CSASRGGGTGELFF | TGCAGTGCTAGTCGGGGGGGCGGAACCGGGGAGCTGTTTTTT
- | TRBJ1-5 | once | TRBV15 | CATSRARGYSNQPQHF | TGTGCCACCAGCAGAGCTCGGGGTTATAGCAATCAGCCCCAGCATTTT
- | TRBJ1-5 | - | TRBV27 | CASSAQGGNQPQHF | TGTGCCAGCAGTGCACAGGGAGGCAATCAGCCCCAGCATTTT
- | TRBJ2-1 | - | TRBV7-9 | CASSPKGGVYNEQFF | TGTGCCAGCAGCCCAAAGGGGGGGGTCTACAATGAGCAGTTCTTC
- | TRBJ2-1 | - | TRBV5-1 | CASRMTGLGGFNEQFF | TGCGCCAGCAGGATGACAGGTCTAGGGGGATTCAATGAGCAGTTCTTC
- | TRBJ2-2 | - | TRBV6-4 | CASSDGGYTGELFF | TGTGCCAGCAGTGACGGGGGCTACACCGGGGAGCTGTTTTTT
TRBD2 | TRBJ2-3 | - | TRBV7-2 | CASSLIRKTSDRTDTQYF | TGTGCCAGCAGCTTGATCCGGAAAACTAGCGATCGCACAGATACGCAGTATTTT
TRBD2 | TRBJ2-3 | once | TRBV7-2 | CASSPFARGVTDTQYF | TGTGCCAGCAGCCCCTTTGCGCGGGGGGTCACAGATACGCAGTATTTT